This T cell receptor (beta chain) was captured in a study of Ad26.COV2.S vaccination and SARS-CoV-2 variants. Overall study findings and caveats: TCR breadth and depth analyses may have underestimated total T cell responses.

Stated treatment: around 19 received Ad26.COV2.S at low or high dose, single or two shots; 5 received placebo; per-sample allocation not given. After the first vaccine or placebo injection, samples were drawn on day 63. Comment on this clone: Its specificity is not known.

Profiled with immunoSEQ multiplex PCR; TCRdb holds only in-frame clones, not every one. The data show 350,000 to 450,000 clones, with about four fifths seen just once and about 7.4% held by the top ten. This CDR3 is built from 14 residues. This chain uses TRBV21-1 with TRBJ2-7; the tabulated D call, TRBD1, remains unverified against the DNA. TRBV21-1 is shown as a pseudogene. The material sequenced was peripheral blood, taken in a trial of Ad26.COV2.S vaccine versus placebo. The TCR originated in a person between 18 and 59 years old who received the Ad26.COV2.S COVID-19 vaccine or a placebo. The CDR3 spells CASSRGTGDGEQYF. CDR3 DNA sequence: TGTGCCAGCAGCAGGGGGACAGGGGATGGTGAGCAGTACTTC.